This TCR beta chain came from a study of T cell repertoires in cytomegalovirus infection. Study details: CMV infection and matching HLA type were both indicated by public TCR beta signatures.

This clonotype was counted only a few times. No antigen is known for it. TCRdb called the reads again in MiXCR, with one record for every CDR3 protein. This sample has around 260,000 distinct CDR3 sequences, with around 25% found just once. Study-wide results and caveats: What dominated the ex vivo response were HLA-C-restricted CMV-specific TCR beta clonotypes. The cumulative frequency of public TCR beta families identified carriers of CMV plus the relevant HLA.

The junction had 5 bases not matched to a gene; V was cut back by 4 bases and J by 4 bases. This CDR3 contains 14 residues. Sequenced: PBMCs. The rearrangement uses TRBV12-3 or TRBV12-4 and TRBJ2-3; the match to TRBD1 covers 7 bases. This receptor was taken from a human donor in good health (CMV status not recorded). Some clones in this sample may be carry-over from other donors' samples. Written as DNA, the CDR3 is TGTGCCAGCAGTTCGACAGGGCGTGCAGATACGCAGTATTTT. This gives the protein CASSSTGRADTQYF.